Here is one TCR beta chain with its context. Its specific antigen is unknown. Base qualities were left out, and no much larger clone turns up one base away. The data derive from a study of blood T cell repertoires in COVID-19 (dated by TCRdb to 2020 to 2022). Describing the broader study: Samples covering the acute and convalescent phases of COVID-19 were provided by collaborators in the United States, Italy and Spain. Samples came from the ongoing ImmuneRACE study (first 160 participants) plus 1,254 subjects from 6 global collaborators. The material from the prospective study consisted of cDNA or gDNA derived from T cells, B-cell-depleted T cells, or PBMCs. Where available, HLA class I and class II types were taken from metadata supplied by the sample provider and were not determined by assay-based typing. Nearly every sample came with metadata listing a de-identified subject ID, COVID-19 status, age in years and sex. The repertoires were made available in a free public database intended to serve as a resource for research on the immune response to SARS-CoV-2. The dataset comprised deeply sampled blood TCRbeta repertoires from subjects exposed to, actively infected with, or recovered from COVID-19. The full study reports these points: Clinical and demographic metadata were provided uncurated, with the amount varying by source and participant.

TCRbeta CDR3 regions were amplified from genomic DNA by means of the immunoSEQ Assay, a bias-controlled multiplex PCR. For the original study's pipeline: Within the assay, amplification of reference gene primers was used to estimate how many nucleated cells each sample contained. Sequence reads were collapsed and filtered to measure the absolute abundance of every unique TCRbeta CDR3 rearrangement. For each sample, productive Simpson clonality was calculated as the square root of Simpson's diversity index over productive rearrangements. TCRdb provides this immuneACCESS table in a form limited to in-frame rearrangements. Some clones are lacking; in checked studies, under half of them reflect an unresolved V gene, and why the rest are absent is not known. V, J and clone size derive from that table, while D and trimming were established from the DNA sequence. The sample table shows 250,000 to 350,000 clones, and just under 85% are seen once. Of the sample, 4% to 5% falls within the top ten clones.

Whole blood was collected in K2EDTA tubes by collaborating institutions according to the institutions' own protocols. For TCRbeta analysis, collaborators shipped samples as frozen whole blood, isolated PBMCs, or DNA extracted from either of those sample types. CDR1 is given as LGHDT and CDR2 as YNNKEL, both from the germline V gene (reference sequence). The germline V end is reduced by 4 bases and the J end by 6 bases; junction bases left unmatched: 8. The CDR3, cysteine through phenylalanine, is 15 amino acids long. Here the CDR3 DNA is all that survives: 45 bases in frame from base 1. Source material: peripheral blood. This TCR derives from a woman in her 50s with active or convalescent COVID-19. This receptor chain uses TRBV3-1 (or the pseudogene TRBV3-2) and TRBJ2-3, with 9 central nucleotides matching TRBD2. The DNA sequence is TGTGCCAGCAGCCCCCTTAGCGGGAGAGGGGATACGCAGTATTTT. It translates to CASSPLSGRGDTQYF.